These 20 T cell receptor beta chains were all obtained from the same sample, sequenced in a study of T cell clones after liver transplantation. The method was immunoSEQ multiplex PCR; TCRdb's version includes in-frame clones alone and lacks a portion of them. The sample comprises 50,000 or so clones, more than 65% of which are singletons, and 9.5% to 10% rests with the top ten. Sequencing was performed on CD4+ T cells from blood, taken roughly 56 months after liver transplant. The receptors were sampled from a human patient who received a liver transplant. The graft donor may have given rise to some T cells.

The CDR3 DNA is TGTGCCACCCATCCGGGTCCTTCTTACGAGCAGTACTTC. This codes for CATHPGPSYEQYF. The genes are TRBV28 and TRBJ2-7; D is ambiguous. Trimming removed 10 bases at V and 4 bases at J, with 17 bases between. CDR3 length equals 13 residues. CDR1 and CDR2 from the germline V gene are MDHEN and SYDVKM.

This clone has just a few counts. The rearrangement joins TRBV18 to TRBJ2-2, with TRBD1 matching over 8 bases. V shed 8 bases and J 4 bases; nucleotides not matched to a gene: 9. CDR3 length: 15 amino acids. Germline CDR1 and CDR2: KGHSH and LQKENI. The CDR3 sequence: CASNYRGSFTGELFF. CDR3 in DNA: TGTGCCAGCAACTACAGGGGGTCGTTCACCGGGGAGCTGTTTTTT.

The chain is built from TRBV7-9 and TRBJ2-5; no firm D call. Germline V gives CDR1 SEHNR, CDR2 FQNEAQ (reference sequence). The CDR3 is 13 residues long. V lost 3 bases and J 0 bases, leaving 5 bases between the germline ends. DNA of the CDR3: TGTGCCAGCAGCTTTAGTAACCAAGAGACCCAGTACTTC. It is translated as CASSFSNQETQYF.

The chain couples TRBV28 to TRBJ1-2; possible D gene TRBD1, 5 bases. Germline V gene data show CDR1 as MDHEN and CDR2 as SYDVKM. The CDR3 is made up of 15 amino acids. V was pared by 3 bases and J by 8 bases, with 19 bases between. CDR3 protein: CASSFRAWPFKGYTF. The CDR3 region has the DNA TGTGCCAGCAGTTTCAGGGCCTGGCCTTTTAAAGGCTACACCTTC.

The rearrangement links TRBV18 to TRBJ1-3; a weak D match, TRBD1 (5 bases). Germline CDR1 KGHSH, CDR2 LQKENI. This CDR3 has 14 residues. V lost 2 bases and J 4 bases, leaving 9 bases between the germline ends. The CDR3 here is CASSPGTAGNTIYF. DNA of the CDR3: TGTGCCAGCTCACCAGGGACGGCGGGAAACACCATATATTTT.

The rearrangement joins TRBV11-2 to TRBJ1-3; 8 bases match TRBD1. Germline CDR1 reads SGHAT; CDR2 reads FQNNGV. The CDR3 loop spans 14 amino acids. V lost 5 bases to trimming and J lost 8 bases; unmatched junction nucleotides: 8. The CDR3 DNA reads TGTGCCAGCAGCGCGAGGACAGGGTGGGACACCATATATTTT. Its translation is CASSARTGWDTIYF.

This clone has a handful of counts. The chain uses TRBV28 and TRBJ2-4, with D perhaps TRBD1 (6 bases). Per the germline V gene, CDR1 is MDHEN and CDR2 is SYDVKM. The CDR3 consists of 13 residues. With 3 bases removed from V and 3 bases from J, the gap between germline ends came to 6 bases. CDR3 nucleotides: TGTGCCAGCAGTTTGGACAGCAAAAACATTCAGTACTTC. It encodes CASSLDSKNIQYF.

The chain is built from TRBV7-9 and TRBJ1-4; D unresolved. There are 16 residues in the CDR3. Germline values: CDR1 SEHNR, CDR2 FQNEAQ (reference sequence). V lost 2 bases, J lost 3 bases, and 13 bases lay in between. The CDR3 spells CASSLSSASANEKLFF. The CDR3 region has the DNA TGTGCCAGCAGCTTAAGTTCGGCCTCTGCTAATGAAAAACTGTTTTTT.

V usage is TRBV19 and J usage is TRBJ2-7, with D perhaps matching TRBD1 or TRBD2 (6 bases each). This CDR3 spans 14 amino acids. V gave up 5 bases and J gave up 5 bases, with 16 bases separating them. In germline, CDR1 is LNHDA, CDR2 SQIVND (reference sequence). CDR3 in amino acids: CASSREGGFDEQYF. CDR3 DNA sequence: TGTGCCAGTAGTCGAGAGGGGGGTTTCGACGAGCAGTACTTC.

The CDR3 is CASSPRGTDYNEQFF. CDR3 sequence (DNA): TGTGCCAGCAGTCCCCGGGGTACGGATTACAATGAGCAGTTCTTC. The genes are TRBV5-5 and TRBJ2-1, with D possibly matching TRBD2 (5 bases). With 5 bases removed from V and 4 bases from J, the gap between germline ends came to 16 bases. Per the germline V gene, CDR1 is SGHKS and CDR2 is YYEKEE (reference sequence). The CDR3 covers 15 residues.

The chain is built from TRBV5-4 and TRBJ1-1; possibly TRBD1 for D (6 bases). The V gene lost 1 base and the J gene lost 8 bases, with 12 bases spanning the gap. From germline, CDR1 is SGHNT and CDR2 YYREEE (reference sequence). This CDR3 comprises 13 residues. CDR3 DNA: TGTGCCAGCAGCTTGCCGACAGGCATGGAAGCTTTCTTT. Protein sequence: CASSLPTGMEAFF. The full variable domain, its missing parts supplied by reference TRBV5-4 and TRBJ1-1, is ETGVTQSPTHLIKTRGQQVTLRCSSQSGHNTVSWYQQALGQGPQFIFQYYREEENGRGNFPPRFSGLQFPNYSSELNVNALELDDSALYLCASSLPTGMEAFFGQGTRLTVV.

This chain connects TRBV2 to TRBJ1-2; D gene unclear. Per the germline V gene, CDR1 is SNHLY and CDR2 is FYNNEI. V dropped 6 bases and J dropped 5 bases, with 7 bases sitting between them. The CDR3 runs to 11 residues. DNA of the CDR3: TGTGCCAGCAGGCTCTTATATGGCTACACCTTC. Its translation: CASRLLYGYTF.

The J gene is TRBJ2-6, the V gene TRBV10-2; D may be TRBD1 or TRBD2 (6 bases each). Germline CDR1 WSHSY, CDR2 SAAADI. The CDR3 consists of 16 residues. Trimming left V 4 bases short and J 0 bases short, with 10 bases between. The CDR3 loop is CASSVGGGSGANVLTF. The CDR3 DNA sequence: TGCGCCAGCAGTGTAGGAGGGGGCTCTGGGGCCAACGTCCTGACTTTC.

The V call is TRBV9, the J call TRBJ1-1, with D uncertain. CDR3 length: 14 amino acids. Germline values: CDR1 SGDLS, CDR2 YYNGEE. Trimming removed 6 bases at V and 1 base at J, with 13 bases between. The CDR3 nucleotides are TGTGCCAGCAACCCTTCCGGAGGGAACACTGAAGCTTTCTTT. Encoded protein: CASNPSGGNTEAFF.

The chain recombines TRBV11-2 with TRBJ2-1; TRBD2 agrees at 7 bases. This CDR3 comprises 16 residues. The J segment lost 0 bases and the V segment lost 3 bases, leaving 5 bases of the junction unmatched. Per germline, CDR1 SGHAT and CDR2 FQNNGV. The chain's CDR3 is CASSFREGFSYNEQFF. The DNA for the CDR3 is TGTGCCAGCAGCTTTAGGGAGGGGTTCTCCTACAATGAGCAGTTCTTC.

A single count supports this clone. CDR3 region: CASSLGQSWEQFF. CDR3 bases: TGTGCCAGCAGCTTAGGACAGTCCTGGGAGCAGTTCTTC. V usage is TRBV11-3 and J usage is TRBJ2-1; perhaps TRBD1 as D (5 bases). The ends were cut back, 1 base at V and 10 bases at J, with 11 bases in the middle. In germline, CDR1 is SGHNT, CDR2 YENEEA. The CDR3 is 13 amino acids. The whole variable domain, remainder taken from reference TRBV11-3 and TRBJ2-1, is EAGVVQSPRYKIIEKKQPVAFWCNPISGHNTLYWYLQNLGQGPELLIRYENEEAVDDSQLPKDRFSAERLKGVDSTLKIQPAELGDSAVYLCASSLGQSWEQFFGPGTRLTVL.

This clone was observed a handful of times. CDR3 in DNA: TGTGCCAGTAGTATAGGAGAAACAGGGATCAATCAGCCCCAGCATTTT. It translates to CASSIGETGINQPQHF. This chain connects TRBV19 to TRBJ1-5; D may be TRBD1 (6 bases). V dropped 1 base and J dropped 3 bases, with 13 bases sitting between them. The CDR3 sequence is 16 residues long. Germline V lookup: CDR1 LNHDA, CDR2 SQIVND (reference sequence).

The chain is built from TRBV7-8 and TRBJ2-3, with D perhaps TRBD2 (7 bases). Germline lookup yields CDR1 SGHVS and CDR2 FQNEAQ. The V and J ends lost 0 bases and 3 bases respectively, with 10 bases between them. There are 15 residues in the CDR3. CDR3 nucleotide sequence: TGTGCCAGCAGCTTAGCCGGGGGGCGGACAGATACGCAGTATTTT. It specifies CASSLAGGRTDTQYF.

The chain uses TRBV13 and TRBJ2-3, with 12 positions matching TRBD2. The CDR3 loop spans 17 amino acids. The germline CDR1 and CDR2 sequences are PRHDT and FYEKMQ (reference sequence). V lost 3 bases to trimming and J lost 3 bases; unmatched junction nucleotides: 7. The CDR3 bases are TGTGCCAGCAGCTTTTTTCTAGCGGGGGGGTTGACAGATACGCAGTATTTT. It is translated as CASSFFLAGGLTDTQYF.

This chain joins TRBV2 and TRBJ2-1, with 8 bases aligning to TRBD1. The ends lost 5 bases at V and 9 bases at J; junction bases unmatched: 12. The V gene's germline CDR1 is SNHLY and CDR2 FYNNEI. The CDR3 has 15 amino acids. CDR3: CASSPGTGPYVEQFF. Written as DNA, the CDR3 is TGTGCCAGCAGTCCCGGGACAGGACCTTATGTTGAGCAGTTCTTC.